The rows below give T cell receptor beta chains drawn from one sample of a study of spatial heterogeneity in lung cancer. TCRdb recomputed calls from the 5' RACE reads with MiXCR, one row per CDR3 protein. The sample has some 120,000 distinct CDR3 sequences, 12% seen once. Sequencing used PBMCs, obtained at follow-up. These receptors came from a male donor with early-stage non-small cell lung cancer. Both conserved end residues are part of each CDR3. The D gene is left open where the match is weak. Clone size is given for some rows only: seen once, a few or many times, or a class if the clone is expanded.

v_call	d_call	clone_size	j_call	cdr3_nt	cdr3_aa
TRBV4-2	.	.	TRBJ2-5	TGTGCCAGCAGGGGGGGCGTGGTGGAGACCCAGTACTTC	CASRGGVVETQYF
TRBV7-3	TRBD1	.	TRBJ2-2	TGTGCCAGCAGCCCCCGGGACAGCACCGGGGAGCTGTTTTTT	CASSPRDSTGELFF
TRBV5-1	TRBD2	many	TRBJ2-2	TGCGCCAGCAGCTTGGATGCTAGCGGGGGCAACACCGGGGAGCTGTTTTTT	CASSLDASGGNTGELFF
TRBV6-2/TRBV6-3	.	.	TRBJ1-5	TGTGCCAGCAGTTGGAGGGATCAGCCCCAGCATTTT	CASSWRDQPQHF
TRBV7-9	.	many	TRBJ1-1	TGTGCCAGCAGCCCCCAGGGACTCCTGAACACTGAAGCTTTCTTT	CASSPQGLLNTEAFF
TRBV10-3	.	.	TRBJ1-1	TGTGCCATCAGTGAGTCGCGGACTGAAGCTTTCTTT	CAISESRTEAFF
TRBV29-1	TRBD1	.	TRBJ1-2	TGCAGCGTTCGTGCGTACAGGGGGCCCGGCTACACCTTC	CSVRAYRGPGYTF
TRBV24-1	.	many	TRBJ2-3	TGTGCCACCAGTGTGGCGGTAGCAGATACGCAGTATTTT	CATSVAVADTQYF
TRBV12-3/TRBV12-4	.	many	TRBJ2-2	TGTGCCAGCAGTTTTCGGGCCGAGCTGTTTTTT	CASSFRAELFF
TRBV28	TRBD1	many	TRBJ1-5	TGTGCCAGCAGTGCCTATCAGGGGGGGTTCAATCAGCCCCAGCATTTT	CASSAYQGGFNQPQHF
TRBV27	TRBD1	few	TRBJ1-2	TGTGCCAGCAGCCATACCCGACAGGGAATCTATGGCTACACCTTC	CASSHTRQGIYGYTF
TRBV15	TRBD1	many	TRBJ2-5	TGTGCCACCAGCAGAGTTATAGGGACAGGGCAAGAGACCCAGTACTTC	CATSRVIGTGQETQYF
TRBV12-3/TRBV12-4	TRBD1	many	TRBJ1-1	TGTGCCAGCAGGTCAGGGGGCCGGGCCGCCAAAGCTTTCTTT	CASRSGGRAAKAFF
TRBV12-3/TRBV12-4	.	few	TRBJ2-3	TGTGCCAGCAGTTTTCACGGATTCACAGATACGCAGTATTTT	CASSFHGFTDTQYF
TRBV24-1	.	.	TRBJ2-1	TGTGCCACCAGTGCCCTCCTGGGGGGCATCTACAATGAGCAGTTCTTC	CATSALLGGIYNEQFF
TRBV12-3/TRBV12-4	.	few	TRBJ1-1	TGTGCCAGCGCATTTATGGTGAACACTGAAGCTTTCTTT	CASAFMVNTEAFF
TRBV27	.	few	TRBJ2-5	TGTGCCAGCAGTTTCGGTGGGGTAGAGACCCAGTACTTC	CASSFGGVETQYF
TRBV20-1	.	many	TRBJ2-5	TGCAGTCTTCAGGTGCGGGAGACCCAGTACTTC	CSLQVRETQYF
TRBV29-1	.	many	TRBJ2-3	TGCAGCGTCAATGCAGGGTACACAGATACGCAGTATTTT	CSVNAGYTDTQYF
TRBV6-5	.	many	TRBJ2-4	TGTGCCAGCTACACTTCCTCGGCCAAAAACATTCAGTACTTC	CASYTSSAKNIQYF
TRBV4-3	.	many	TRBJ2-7	TGCGCCAGCAGCCAAGATCGGGGACACCTAGTATGGTTC	CASSQDRGHLVWF
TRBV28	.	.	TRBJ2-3	TGTGCCAGCAGACGACTGAGGGGTACGCAGTATTTT	CASRRLRGTQYF
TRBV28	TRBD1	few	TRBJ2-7	TGTGCCAGCATATCGGGACAGGGGTTATACGAGCAGTACTTC	CASISGQGLYEQYF
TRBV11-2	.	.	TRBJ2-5	TGTGCCAGCAGCCCGGGGCTCAGAGAGACCCAGTACTTC	CASSPGLRETQYF
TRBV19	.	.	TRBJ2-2	TGTGCCAGTAGTATACTACTGGGGGGCTGGGACACCGGGGAGCTGTTTTTT	CASSILLGGWDTGELFF
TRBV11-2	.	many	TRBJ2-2	TGTGCCAGCAGCTTAGATCTGCGAGATTACACCGGGGAGCTGTTTTTT	CASSLDLRDYTGELFF
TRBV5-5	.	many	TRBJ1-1	TGTGCCAGCAGCAGATGGACCACTGAAGCTTTCTTT	CASSRWTTEAFF
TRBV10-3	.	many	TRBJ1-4	TGTGCCATCAGTGAAATGGATAATGAAAAACTGTTTTTT	CAISEMDNEKLFF
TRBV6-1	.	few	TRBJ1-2	TGTGCCAGCAGCCTCGAGGATGCTAACTATGGCTACACCTTC	CASSLEDANYGYTF
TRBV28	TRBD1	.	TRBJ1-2	TGTGCCAGCAGAAGAGAGGGGGCTAACTTCTATGGCTACACCTTC	CASRREGANFYGYTF
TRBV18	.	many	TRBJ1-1	TGTGCCAGCTCAGCCGGGACGCAGAACACTGAAGCTTTCTTT	CASSAGTQNTEAFF
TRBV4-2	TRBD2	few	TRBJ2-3	TGTGCCAGCAGCCAAGATGAACGTATCGGGGCTAGCGGGGGGCCCGCCGATACGCAGTATTTT	CASSQDERIGASGGPADTQYF
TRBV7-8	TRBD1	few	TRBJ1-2	TGTGCCAGCAGCCGCAGCCGACAGGGGGCTTCTGGCTACACCTTC	CASSRSRQGASGYTF
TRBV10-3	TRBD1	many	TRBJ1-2	TGTGCCATCAGGGCGACAGGGGACGACTATGGCTACACCTTC	CAIRATGDDYGYTF
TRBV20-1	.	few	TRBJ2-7	TGCAGTGCTAGAGGCGGACAGAGCGCCTACGAGCAGTACTTC	CSARGGQSAYEQYF